This T cell receptor (beta chain) derives from a study of T cell responses to AZD1222 COVID-19 vaccine. Study-level points and caveats: Repertoires were obtained only post-peak T cell response.

The germline V and J ends were trimmed by 0 bases and 6 bases, with 12 bases remaining between them. There are 15 residues in the CDR3. The germline CDR1 and CDR2 sequences are LGHDT and YNNKEL (reference sequence). For this clone: Its antigen is not identified.

TCRdb keeps only in-frame clones here, not all; method: immunoSEQ multiplex PCR. Among tens of thousands of clones, 80% to 90% were seen once, and the ten largest hold about 28%. The source material was peripheral blood, sampled 28 days after the second AZD1222 dose. V and J are TRBV3-1 (or the pseudogene TRBV3-2) and TRBJ2-1, with D hard to call. The TCR sequence derives from an adult who received the AZD1222 COVID-19 vaccine. DNA for the CDR3: TGTGCCAGCAGCCAAGATTGGTCACCGAGCAATGAGCAGTTCTTC. Translating gives CASSQDWSPSNEQFF.